The clone carrying this TCR beta chain was detected once. These data come from a study of blood T cell repertoires in COVID-19. About the research overall: Whether acute or convalescent, the COVID-19 samples came from the United States, Italy and Spain.

V trimming: 1 base; J trimming: 5 bases; junction bases outside the gene matches: 4. This CDR3 has 14 amino acids. CDR1 is GTSNPN, CDR2 SVGIG, per germline (reference sequence). In the original processing: Amplification with reference gene primers provided the estimates of nucleated cell counts. Profiled with immunoSEQ multiplex PCR; TCRdb holds only in-frame clones, not every one. V and J calls and clone size are copied from that table; D and trimming were computed from the DNA. The sample includes roughly 92,000 clones, more than 70% of them seen just once. The source is a human donor with acute or convalescent COVID-19. The donor label of this sample is uncertain. Material: peripheral blood. The chain employs TRBV30 and TRBJ2-7; 11 nucleotides align to TRBD2. The CDR3 loop is CAWSGTSGGNEQYF. The CDR3 coding sequence is TGTGCCTGGAGTGGTACTAGCGGGGGCAACGAGCAGTACTTC.